Presented here are 23 T cell receptor beta chains from one specimen sequenced in a study of spatial heterogeneity in lung cancer. Study-wide results and limits: Mutation counts in tumors were tracked by counts of expanded intratumoral alpha and beta TCRs.

For these TCRs, the target antigens are not known. TCRdb re-analysed the 5' RACE reads in MiXCR, keeping a single row per CDR3 protein. The sample lists about 7,900 distinct CDR3 sequences, under 7.5% occurring once. The time point denotes: sample taken at primary tumor resection. The source was lung tumor tissue, collected at surgery. These receptors were obtained from a female donor with early-stage non-small cell lung cancer.

This clonotype was observed at least ten times. As an off-target read in a library built for alpha chains, this beta chain has a frequency of little significance. The genes are TRBV12-2 and TRBJ2-7; the D call of TRBD2 is as the table states it, not checked on the DNA. TRBV12-2 is a pseudogene locus. The CDR3 has 15 residues. CDR3 amino acids: CASRQYPSVSYEQYF. CDR3 sequence (DNA): TGTGCAAGTCGCCAATACCCTAGCGTCTCCTACGAGCAGTACTTC.

This clonotype was detected many times. Found in a library prepared for alpha chains, this beta chain is an off-target read, and its abundance has little meaning. The rearrangement links TRBV5-1 to TRBJ2-1; no firm D call. The ends were cut back, 5 bases at V and 9 bases at J, with 12 bases in the middle. Per the germline V gene, CDR1 is SGHRS and CDR2 is YFSETQ. The CDR3 is 12 residues long. In nucleotides, the CDR3 is TGCGCCAGCAGTACTACCGTCGGTGAGCAGTTCTTC. Translating it yields CASSTTVGEQFF.

This clonotype was detected many times. This beta chain slipped into a library made for alpha chains as a stray read, so its size is not meaningful. The chain carries TRBV28 and TRBJ2-1; 10 nucleotides line up with TRBD1. The CDR3 runs to 15 residues. From germline, CDR1 is MDHEN and CDR2 SYDVKM. The trim removed 2 bases at V and 9 bases at J, leaving 7 bases unmatched. The CDR3 sequence: CASSLIGTGETEQFF. For the CDR3, the DNA is TGTGCCAGCAGTTTAATAGGGACAGGGGAGACTGAGCAGTTCTTC.

This clonotype was picked up many times. This beta chain is an unintended read in a library built for alpha chains; its size means little. The V gene is TRBV20-1, the J gene TRBJ2-1, with 9 bases aligning to TRBD2. The CDR3 is made up of 15 amino acids. The V segment lost 0 bases and the J segment 9 bases; nucleotides outside the gene matches: 9. Germline lookup yields CDR1 DFQATT and CDR2 SNEGSKA (reference sequence). This CDR3 is CSARDPAGGGSEQFF. The CDR3 DNA reads TGCAGTGCTAGAGACCCAGCGGGAGGCGGTAGTGAGCAGTTCTTC.

This clonotype was counted at least ten times. For a library built for alpha chains, this beta chain is a stray read; little rests on its size. V gene TRBV12-3 or TRBV12-4 combines with J gene TRBJ2-7; D unclear. The CDR3 extends over 13 amino acids. Trimming removed 6 bases from V and 3 bases from J, with 12 bases in between. The CDR3 loop is CASSLRLGYEQYF. CDR3 sequence (DNA): TGTGCCAGCAGCCTTAGGTTAGGCTACGAGCAGTACTTC.

This clonotype was seen at least ten times. A library made for alpha chains picked up this beta chain off target, so its size means little. CDR3: CSLLKASFTDTQYF. In DNA, the CDR3 is TGCAGTCTATTAAAAGCGAGCTTCACAGATACGCAGTATTTT. V gene TRBV20-1 combines with J gene TRBJ2-3; no firm D call. With 8 bases removed from V and 2 bases from J, the gap between germline ends came to 17 bases. The CDR3 extends over 14 amino acids. The germline CDR1 and CDR2 sequences are DFQATT and SNEGSKA (reference sequence).

At least ten counts were recorded for this clonotype. With the library built for alpha chains, this beta chain is off target and its frequency is not meaningful. The genes are TRBV27 and TRBJ2-1, with TRBD2 identical over 11 bases. CDR1 and CDR2 from the germline V gene are MNHEY and SMNVEV (reference sequence). With V trimmed by 6 bases and J by 0 bases, 7 bases remained unmatched. The CDR3 has 17 residues. CDR3 nucleotide sequence: TGTGCCAGCAGCCGGACTAGCGGGCCTATCTCCTACAATGAGCAGTTCTTC. Translation: CASSRTSGPISYNEQFF.

As concerns this clonotype: For a library built for alpha chains, this beta chain is a stray read; little rests on its size. V is TRBV20-1 and J is TRBJ1-5; the D gene is possibly TRBD1 (6 bases). The CDR3 runs 13 residues. V was cut by 3 bases and J by 6 bases, with 12 bases left in between. Germline lookup yields CDR1 DFQATT and CDR2 SNEGSKA (reference sequence). The CDR3 DNA is TGCAGTGCTAGTGAAACAGGGAGTCAGCCCCAGCATTTT. Translated: CSASETGSQPQHF.

This clonotype was counted at least ten times. The library was designed around alpha chains, so this beta chain is a stray read whose abundance carries little weight. The chain uses TRBV5-4 and TRBJ2-7; D gene ambiguous. The germline gives CDR1 SGHNT, CDR2 YYREEE (reference sequence). The ends were cut back, 5 bases at V and 1 base at J, with 10 bases in the middle. The CDR3 has 13 amino acids. CDR3 amino acids: CASRSGTSYEQYF. For the CDR3, the DNA is TGTGCCAGCAGATCGGGTACGTCCTACGAGCAGTACTTC.

This clonotype has at least ten counts. For a library built for alpha chains, this beta chain is a stray read; little rests on its size. The chain couples TRBV7-3 to TRBJ2-6; D is unresolved. CDR1 is SGHTA and CDR2 is FQGTGA in the germline V gene. The V end lost 4 bases, the J end lost 0 bases, and 10 bases lay between the germline ends. The CDR3 covers 16 residues. The CDR3 reads CASSSGWDSGANVLTF. DNA for the CDR3: TGTGCCAGCAGCTCCGGTTGGGACTCTGGGGCCAACGTCCTGACTTTC.

This clonotype was detected many times. This beta chain was picked up by a library intended for alpha chains and is off target, so its count carries little meaning. This chain uses TRBV5-4 with TRBJ2-3, with 12 nucleotides matching TRBD2. In germline, CDR1 is SGHNT, CDR2 YYREEE (reference sequence). CDR3 size: 18 residues. J was trimmed by 1 base and V by 4 bases; bases with no gene match: 10. CDR3 sequence (DNA): TGTGCCAGCAGCCTGGGACTAGCGGGCCCGACGGGCACAGATACGCAGTATTTT. This sequence encodes CASSLGLAGPTGTDTQYF.

This clonotype was observed at least ten times. A library made for alpha chains picked up this beta chain off target, so its size means little. The V gene is TRBV6-1, the J gene TRBJ2-2; 11 bases are shared with TRBD2. The CDR3 contains 17 residues. Trimming removed 2 bases from V and 8 bases from J; junction bases left unmatched: 10. CDR1 is MNHNS, CDR2 SASEGT, per germline. CDR3 sequence (DNA): TGTGCCAGCAGTGAAAAGGCCACTAGCGGGAGATCGGGGGAGCTGTTTTTT. Translated: CASSEKATSGRSGELFF.

By sample fraction, this clonotype is medium-sized. This beta chain represents an off-target read in a library built for alpha chains; its size is of limited meaning. V gene TRBV5-1 combines with J gene TRBJ2-7, with 10 bases matching TRBD2. The V and J ends lost 4 bases and 2 bases, in that order; junction bases with no gene match: 6. This CDR3 contains 15 residues. The germline V gene encodes CDR1 SGHRS and CDR2 YFSETQ. The DNA for the CDR3 is TGCGCCAGCAGCATCGGACTAGCGGAGACCTACGAGCAGTACTTC. Protein sequence: CASSIGLAETYEQYF.

By share, this clonotype ranks as large. This beta chain came through as a stray read in a library set up for alpha chains, and its size says little. The V and J genes are TRBV10-3 and TRBJ2-2; D ambiguous. The germline V gene has CDR1 ENHRY and CDR2 SYGVKD. The CDR3 spans 16 residues. The V and J ends lost 2 bases and 6 bases respectively, with 16 bases between them. The CDR3 DNA reads TGTGCCATCAGTGAGATCCCCGAACCTGGATCCGGGGAGCTGTTTTTT. It specifies CAISEIPEPGSGELFF.

This clonotype was seen many times. This beta chain came through as a stray read in a library set up for alpha chains, and its size says little. This sequence joins TRBV3-1 and TRBJ1-1, with a possible D match to TRBD1 (5 bases). The V and J ends lost 1 base and 2 bases respectively, with 8 bases between them. Germline V gene lookup returns CDR1 LGHDT and CDR2 YNNKEL (reference sequence). The CDR3 length is 14 residues. CDR3 amino acids: CASSQVGGNTEAFF. As DNA, the CDR3 is TGTGCCAGCAGCCAAGTCGGGGGAAACACTGAAGCTTTCTTT.

By frequency in the sample, this clonotype is medium-sized. For a library built for alpha chains, this beta chain is a stray read; little rests on its size. The chain couples TRBV15 to TRBJ1-1; maybe TRBD1 (6 bases). In germline, CDR1 is LNHNV, CDR2 YYDKDF (reference sequence). The germline V and J ends were trimmed by 1 base and 3 bases, with 12 bases remaining between them. This CDR3 has 15 residues. In DNA form, the CDR3 reads TGTGCCACCAGCAGAGGGCAGGGGCTGGACACTGAAGCTTTCTTT. Amino acid sequence: CATSRGQGLDTEAFF.

This clonotype is judged medium-sized. The library was built for alpha chains, so this beta chain is an off-target read and its size means little. This sequence joins TRBV5-1 and TRBJ2-1, with D possibly TRBD2 on 6 matching bases. Germline values: CDR1 SGHRS, CDR2 YFSETQ. This CDR3 has 16 residues. V was cut by 2 bases and J by 3 bases, with 15 bases left in between. DNA of the CDR3: TGCGCCAGCAGCTTAATGACCGGGGGTTTCTACAATGAGCAGTTCTTC. It specifies CASSLMTGGFYNEQFF. Based on the CDR3 plus reference TRBV5-1 and TRBJ2-1, the full variable domain is KAGVTQTPRYLIKTRGQQVTLSCSPISGHRSVSWYQQTPGQGLQFLFEYFSETQRNKGNFPGRFSGRQFSNSRSEMNVSTLELGDSALYLCASSLMTGGFYNEQFFGPGTRLTVL.

There are many counts of this clonotype. This beta chain appears as a stray read in a library generated for alpha chains; its size is not informative. The chain uses TRBV25-1 and TRBJ1-1; 7 nucleotides agree with TRBD1. From germline, CDR1 is MGHDK and CDR2 SYGVNS. With 2 bases clipped from V and 1 base from J, the junction kept 28 bases outside the gene matches. The CDR3 is made up of 23 amino acids. The CDR3 DNA follows: TGTGCCAGCAGTGAAGGAAGGGAACGGAGACAGGGTCCAGGGTCCTACTCGAACACTGAAGCTTTCTTT. Translating gives CASSEGRERRQGPGSYSNTEAFF. The entire variable domain, with the rest obtained from reference TRBV25-1 and TRBJ1-1, is as follows: EADIYQTPRYLVIGTGKKITLECSQTMGHDKMYWYQQDPGMELHLIHYSYGVNSTEKGDLSSESTVSRIRTEHFPLTLESARPSHTSQYLCASSEGRERRQGPGSYSNTEAFFGQGTRLTVV.

By share of the sample, this clonotype is medium-sized. A library made for alpha chains picked up this beta chain off target, so its size means little. V is TRBV2 and J is TRBJ1-5; TRBD1 matches at 7 bases. Germline-derived CDR1 and CDR2 are SNHLY and FYNNEI. Trimming removed 6 bases from V and 0 bases from J; junction bases left unmatched: 11. The CDR3 has 17 residues. DNA for the CDR3: TGTGCCAGCAGGGAGACGACAGGGTCCTATAGCAATCAGCCCCAGCATTTT. Amino acid sequence: CASRETTGSYSNQPQHF.

This clonotype showed up many times. This beta chain is an off-target read within a library intended for alpha chains, so its frequency means little. The chain has TRBV24-1 and TRBJ2-2; a weak D match, TRBD2 (5 bases). This CDR3 is 14 amino acids long. The V end lost 3 bases, the J end lost 6 bases, and 10 bases lay between the germline ends. Germline values: CDR1 KGHDR, CDR2 SFDVKD. Here the CDR3 DNA reads TGTGCCACCAGTGATCGGCTAGCCCCCGGGGAGCTGTTTTTT. This codes for CATSDRLAPGELFF.

This clonotype showed up many times. The library was designed around alpha chains, so this beta chain is a stray read whose abundance carries little weight. The J gene is TRBJ1-2, the V gene TRBV20-1; TRBD1 is a possible D gene (6 bases). V lost 2 bases and J lost 4, with 11 bases in between. The CDR3 has 13 residues. The germline CDR1 and CDR2 sequences are DFQATT and SNEGSKA (reference sequence). CDR3 sequence reads: CSARIQGRYGYTF. The CDR3 bases are TGCAGTGCTAGAATTCAGGGGCGCTATGGCTACACCTTC.

This clonotype was counted ten times or more. Because this beta chain is a stray read in a library intended to capture alpha chains, its abundance should not be given much weight. The chain uses TRBV5-6 and TRBJ2-3, with 8 positions matching TRBD1. After removal of 1 base from V and 2 bases from J, the junction contained 3 bases not matched to a gene. The CDR3 runs to 15 residues. CDR1 and CDR2 (germline): SGHDT, YYEEEE. The CDR3 protein is CASSLRTGSTDTQYF. As DNA, the CDR3 is TGTGCCAGCAGCTTGCGGACAGGGTCCACAGATACGCAGTATTTT.

By sample share, this clonotype is medium-sized. This beta chain is off target for a library built for alpha chains, so its abundance means little. This chain connects TRBV18 to TRBJ2-3; the match to TRBD1 covers 9 bases. The V gene end was trimmed by 0 bases and the J gene end by 5 bases; junction bases not matched to a gene: 6. The CDR3 consists of 16 residues. Germline V lookup: CDR1 KGHSH, CDR2 LQKENI. The CDR3 DNA is TGTGCCAGCTCACCACCTTTGGGACAGGGCATAGATACGCAGTATTTT. This gives the protein CASSPPLGQGIDTQYF.